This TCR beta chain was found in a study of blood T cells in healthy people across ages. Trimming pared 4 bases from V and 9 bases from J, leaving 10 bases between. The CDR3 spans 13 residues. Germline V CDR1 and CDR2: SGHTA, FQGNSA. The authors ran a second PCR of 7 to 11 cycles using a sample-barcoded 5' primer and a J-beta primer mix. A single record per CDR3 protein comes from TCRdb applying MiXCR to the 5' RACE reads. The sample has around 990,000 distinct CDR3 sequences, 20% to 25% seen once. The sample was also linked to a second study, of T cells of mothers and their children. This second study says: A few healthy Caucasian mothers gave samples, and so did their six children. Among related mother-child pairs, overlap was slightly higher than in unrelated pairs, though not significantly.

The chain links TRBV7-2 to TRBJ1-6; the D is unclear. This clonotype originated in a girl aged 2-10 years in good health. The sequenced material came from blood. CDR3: CASSSYWRSPLHF. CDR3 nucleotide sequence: TGTGCCAGCAGCTCATATTGGCGTTCACCCCTCCACTTT.